Presented here are 26 T cell receptor beta chains from one specimen sequenced in a study of blood T cell repertoires in COVID-19. The data were produced by immunoSEQ multiplex PCR, yet TCRdb's version contains in-frame clones alone and is incomplete. The repertoire holds around 100,000 clones, with 91% as singletons. The sequencing input was peripheral blood. Receptor source: a man aged 60-69 years with acute or convalescent COVID-19.

The chain joins TRBV21-1 to TRBJ1-5. TRBV21-1 is assigned pseudogene status. CDR3 size: 15 residues. CDR3 sequence: CASSKTTYSNQPQHF. CDR3 nucleotide sequence: TGTGCCAGCAGCAAAACCACTTATAGCAATCAGCCCCAGCATTTT.

The chain recombines TRBV6-1 with TRBJ1-1; TRBD1 is a possible D gene (6 bases). Germline CDR1 and CDR2: MNHNS and SASEGT. CDR3 size: 17 residues. Trimming shortened V by 2 bases and J by 0 bases, and 16 bases separated the two germline ends. CDR3 in amino acids: CASSEWKGDTLNTEAFF. CDR3 bases: TGTGCCAGCAGTGAATGGAAGGGGGACACTTTGAACACTGAAGCTTTCTTT.

The table lists this clone with a few counts. The V call is TRBV7-8, the J call TRBJ1-1, with D unresolved. Germline lookup yields CDR1 SGHVS and CDR2 FQNEAQ. Trimming left V 6 bases short and J 5 bases short, with 22 bases between. CDR3 size: 16 residues. The CDR3 loop is CASRSISRARRTEAFF. The CDR3 DNA reads TGTGCCAGCAGATCTATTTCCCGGGCCCGGAGGACTGAAGCTTTCTTT.

This clone occurred a few times. The chain links TRBV6-5 to TRBJ2-5; perhaps TRBD1 as D (6 bases). Per germline, CDR1 MNHEY and CDR2 SVGAGI. The CDR3 loop spans 14 amino acids. Trimming cost V 6 bases and J 7 bases, with 18 bases left between them. In nucleotides, the CDR3 is TGTGCCAGCAGGCGACAGGTGGGGACGGCGACCCAGTACTTC. Translating it yields CASRRQVGTATQYF.

The rearrangement uses TRBV19 and TRBJ1-4; 8 nucleotides line up with TRBD1. Germline CDR1 reads LNHDA; CDR2 reads SQIVND (reference sequence). This CDR3 spans 14 amino acids. The V gene end was trimmed by 5 bases and the J gene end by 3 bases; junction bases not matched to a gene: 2. For the CDR3, the DNA is TGTGCCAGTAGTGTACAGGGGGCTAATGAAAAACTGTTTTTT. Translating it yields CASSVQGANEKLFF.

The chain employs TRBV3-1 (or the pseudogene TRBV3-2) and TRBJ1-3; TRBD1 is a possible D gene (5 bases). Looked up from germline, CDR1 is LGHDT and CDR2 is YNNKEL (reference sequence). The CDR3 consists of 18 residues. The ends were cut back, 3 bases at V and 4 bases at J, with 22 bases in the middle. CDR3 amino acids: CASSQFLALGVEGNTIYF. The CDR3 DNA reads as TGTGCCAGCAGCCAGTTTTTAGCCTTAGGGGTGGAAGGAAACACCATATATTTT.

This chain connects TRBV6-5 to TRBJ1-3; weak D call: TRBD1 (6 bases). The CDR3 loop spans 15 amino acids. Germline V gives CDR1 MNHEY, CDR2 SVGAGI. The V end was cut by 6 bases, the J end by 0 bases, with 12 bases between. This chain's CDR3 is CASRVTGDSGNTIYF. The CDR3 DNA reads as TGTGCCAGCAGAGTGACAGGAGACTCTGGAAACACCATATATTTT.

The chain links TRBV2 to TRBJ1-5, with a weak D call TRBD1 (5 bases). The CDR3 has 15 amino acids. Trimming stripped 6 bases from V and 6 bases from J, with 18 bases between. The germline CDR1 and CDR2 sequences are SNHLY and FYNNEI. DNA for the CDR3: TGTGCCAGCAGCGAGTCCGCAGGGCCAGGTCAGCCCCAGCATTTT. Protein sequence: CASSESAGPGQPQHF.

The table lists this clone with a count of one. The chain recombines TRBV3-1 (or the pseudogene TRBV3-2) with TRBJ2-4, with D perhaps TRBD2 (5 bases). The CDR3 consists of 15 residues. The V end was cut by 4 bases, the J end by 4 bases, with 14 bases between. The germline CDR1 and CDR2 sequences are LGHDT and YNNKEL (reference sequence). CDR3 nucleotides: TGTGCCAGCAGCCCCTTTGAGCGGACGAAAAACATTCAGTACTTC. It is translated as CASSPFERTKNIQYF.

The chain employs TRBV6-2 or TRBV6-3 and TRBJ2-1; 11 bases line up with TRBD2. This CDR3 has 15 amino acids. Germline V gene sequence: CDR1 MNHEY, CDR2 SVGEGT. V trimming: 6 bases; J trimming: 7 bases; junction bases outside the gene matches: 8. CDR3 sequence reads: CASSPTSGVLNEQFF. CDR3 coding DNA: TGTGCCAGCAGCCCGACTAGCGGGGTGTTGAATGAGCAGTTCTTC.

The rearrangement uses TRBV18 and TRBJ2-2; 7 bases map to TRBD1. V was clipped by 2 bases and J by 0 bases; unmatched bases: 3. Germline V gene lookup returns CDR1 KGHSH and CDR2 LQKENI. The CDR3 spans 16 residues. The CDR3 DNA reads as TGTGCCAGCTCACCAAATACAGGGGCGAACACCGGGGAGCTGTTTTTT. It is translated as CASSPNTGANTGELFF.

V usage is TRBV6-1 and J usage is TRBJ1-1; D is possibly TRBD1 (5 bases). Germline V gene lookup returns CDR1 MNHNS and CDR2 SASEGT. There are 13 residues in the CDR3. With 0 bases removed from V and 5 bases from J, the gap between germline ends came to 7 bases. The CDR3 spells CASSEAGGTEAFF. CDR3 sequence (DNA): TGTGCCAGCAGTGAAGCCGGGGGAACTGAAGCTTTCTTT.

The chain recombines TRBV6-1 with TRBJ1-4, with TRBD1 identical over 9 bases. The ends lost 2 bases at V and 5 bases at J; junction bases unmatched: 3. The CDR3 has 15 amino acids. The V gene's germline CDR1 is MNHNS and CDR2 SASEGT. CDR3 loop: CASSELGQGNEKLFF. CDR3 bases: TGTGCCAGCAGTGAATTGGGACAGGGAAATGAAAAACTGTTTTTT.

V and J are TRBV6-5 and TRBJ2-7; D might be TRBD2 (5 bases). Germline assignment: CDR1 MNHEY and CDR2 SVGAGI. Trimming cost V 6 bases and J 3 bases, with 18 bases left between them. This CDR3 has 15 residues. CDR3 DNA sequence: TGTGCCAGCAGCCGCGGAGGAGGTAGGGACTACGAGCAGTACTTC. It codes for CASSRGGGRDYEQYF.

The chain is built from TRBV5-1 and TRBJ1-4; 7 positions agree with TRBD1. With V trimmed by 0 bases and J by 8 bases, 7 bases remained unmatched. The CDR3 contains 15 residues. Germline V gives CDR1 SGHRS, CDR2 YFSETQ. DNA of the CDR3: TGCGCCAGCAGCTTGGCCGGGCAGGGGGGAGAAAAACTGTTTTTT. This translates into CASSLAGQGGEKLFF. Based on the CDR3 plus reference TRBV5-1 and TRBJ1-4, the full variable domain is KAGVTQTPRYLIKTRGQQVTLSCSPISGHRSVSWYQQTPGQGLQFLFEYFSETQRNKGNFPGRFSGRQFSNSRSEMNVSTLELGDSALYLCASSLAGQGGEKLFFGSGTQLSVL.

This clone was counted a few times. The gene calls are TRBV7-3 and TRBJ1-6, with no clear D. Germline CDR1 is SGHTA and CDR2 is FQGTGA. Trimming stripped 3 bases from V and 5 bases from J, with 14 bases between. The CDR3 is 16 residues long. CDR3 nucleotides: TGTGCCAGCAGCTTGCACTACCCCGGGAATAATTCACCCCTCCACTTT. Translation gives CASSLHYPGNNSPLHF.

The CDR3 region is CASGLVEWGGAFF. The CDR3 DNA reads TGTGCTAGTGGTTTGGTCGAGTGGGGGGGAGCTTTCTTT. The genes are TRBV12-5 and TRBJ1-1, with D possibly TRBD1 on 5 matching bases. V lost 0 bases, J lost 10 bases, and 12 bases lay in between. The CDR3 contains 13 residues. Germline assignment: CDR1 LGHNT and CDR2 FRNRAP.

The gene calls are TRBV30 and TRBJ1-2; D is undetermined. The V and J ends lost 4 bases and 4 bases respectively, with 19 bases between them. This CDR3 region has 15 residues. CDR1 and CDR2 from the germline V gene are GTSNPN and SVGIG (reference sequence). CDR3 region: CAWIPDRGPGYGYTF. CDR3 sequence (DNA): TGTGCCTGGATCCCCGACCGCGGCCCGGGCTATGGCTACACCTTC.

The chain combines TRBV7-8 with TRBJ2-7; TRBD1 might be the D (5 bases). Germline V lookup: CDR1 SGHVS, CDR2 FQNEAQ. The V end was cut by 0 bases, the J end by 4 bases, with 13 bases between. The CDR3 contains 15 residues. CDR3 sequence reads: CASSLARGSPYEQYV. CDR3 in DNA: TGTGCCAGCAGCTTAGCTAGGGGATCCCCTTACGAGCAGTACGTC.

V and J are TRBV5-1 and TRBJ1-3, with unresolved D. Germline V gives CDR1 SGHRS, CDR2 YFSETQ. Trimming pared 1 base from V and 4 bases from J, leaving 21 bases between. The CDR3 is made up of 18 amino acids. CDR3 loop: CASSLYPGRGKRGNTIYF. Here the CDR3 DNA reads TGCGCCAGCAGCTTGTACCCGGGCCGCGGGAAGCGAGGAAACACCATATATTTT.

The rearrangement links TRBV2 to TRBJ2-3; the D gene is possibly TRBD2 (6 bases). Trimming left V 5 bases short and J 3 bases short, with 9 bases between. The CDR3 length is 13 residues. From germline, CDR1 is SNHLY and CDR2 FYNNEI. Written as DNA, the CDR3 is TGTGCCAGCAGTACGGACTATACAGATACGCAGTATTTT. This encodes CASSTDYTDTQYF.

This chain uses TRBV5-4 with TRBJ2-2; 7 nucleotides agree with TRBD2. V gave up 7 bases and J gave up 0 bases; unmatched junction bases: 6. CDR3 length: 15 amino acids. The germline V gene encodes CDR1 SGHNT and CDR2 YYREEE (reference sequence). The CDR3 DNA sequence: TGTGCCAGCCGCCCCGGGACTACGAACACCGGGGAGCTGTTTTTT. Translated, it gives CASRPGTTNTGELFF.

V usage is TRBV11-1 and J usage is TRBJ2-7; 8 bases fit TRBD2. The junction had 3 bases not matched to a gene; V was cut back by 0 bases and J by 2 bases. The CDR3 spans 15 residues. Per germline, CDR1 SGHAT and CDR2 FQDESV (reference sequence). The DNA of the CDR3 is TGTGCCAGCAGCTTAGCCGGACTAGCACCCTACGAGCAGTACTTC. Its translation is CASSLAGLAPYEQYF.

The genes are TRBV7-9 and TRBJ1-2, with 12 nucleotides matching TRBD1. Per germline, CDR1 SEHNR and CDR2 FQNEAQ (reference sequence). The CDR3 runs 16 residues. V lost 0 bases, J lost 6 bases, and 5 bases stayed unmatched. As DNA, the CDR3 is TGTGCCAGCAGCTTAGCAGGAGGGACAGGGGGCCATGGCTACACCTTC. It specifies CASSLAGGTGGHGYTF.

J is TRBJ1-1 and V is TRBV5-4; TRBD1 might be the D (5 bases). With 4 bases removed from V and 1 base from J, the gap between germline ends came to 20 bases. The CDR3 has 17 residues. Germline V CDR1 and CDR2: SGHNT, YYREEE (reference sequence). The CDR3 protein is CASSPRDRGGWNTEAFF. For the CDR3, the DNA is TGTGCCAGCAGCCCTCGGGACCGGGGGGGGTGGAACACTGAAGCTTTCTTT.

The chain recombines TRBV4-1 with TRBJ1-4; D possibly corresponds to TRBD1 (5 bases). V shed 1 base and J shed 10 bases, with 19 bases lying between them. From germline, CDR1 is MGHRA and CDR2 YSYEKL. CDR3 size: 16 residues. CDR3 nucleotides: TGCGCCAGCAGCCAAGCGGGCACGCGGGGCGTGGGAAAACTGTTTTTT. Translated: CASSQAGTRGVGKLFF.